This T cell receptor (beta chain) comes out of a study of OX40 agonist ivuxolimab in advanced cancers. Study-wide context: The patients received agonistic anti-OX40 (CD134) antibody ivuxolimab. Melanoma, hepatocellular carcinoma, head and neck or renal cell cancer occurred in dose-escalation patients.

The germline CDR1 and CDR2 sequences are MNHEY and SVGAGI. This CDR3 has 14 amino acids. The V and J ends lost 2 bases and 0 bases respectively, with 6 bases between them. Data came from immunoSEQ multiplex PCR; TCRdb stores just in-frame clones and leaves some out. This sample has about 110,000 clones, with under 95% found just once. The clonotype originates from an adult with an advanced solid tumor such as melanoma, head and neck, liver or kidney cancer. The chain combines TRBV6-5 with TRBJ2-3; possibly TRBD1 for D (5 bases). The sample here was CD4+ or CD8+ T cells sorted from blood, taken in a trial of the OX40 agonist ivuxolimab. The CDR3 loop is CASSYPGSTDTQYF. The CDR3 DNA reads as TGTGCCAGCAGTTACCCAGGGAGCACAGATACGCAGTATTTT.